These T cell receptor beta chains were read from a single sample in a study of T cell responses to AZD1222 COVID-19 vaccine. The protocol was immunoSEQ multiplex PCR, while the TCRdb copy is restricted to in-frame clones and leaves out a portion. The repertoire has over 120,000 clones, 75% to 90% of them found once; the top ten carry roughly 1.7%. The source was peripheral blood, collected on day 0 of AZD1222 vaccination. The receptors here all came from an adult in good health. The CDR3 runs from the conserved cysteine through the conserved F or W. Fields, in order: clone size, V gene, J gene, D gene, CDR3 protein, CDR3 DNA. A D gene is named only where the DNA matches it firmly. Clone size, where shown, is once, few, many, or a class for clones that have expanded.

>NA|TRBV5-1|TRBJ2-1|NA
CASSLGGEYNEQFF
TGCGCCAGCAGCTTGGGCGGGGAGTACAATGAGCAGTTCTTC
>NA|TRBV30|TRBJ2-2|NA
CAWQKGTQLFF
TGTGCCTGGCAAAAGGGAACGCAGCTGTTTTTT
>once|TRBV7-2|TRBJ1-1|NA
CASSLAGRTNTEAFF
TGTGCCAGCAGCTTAGCGGGACGGACGAACACTGAAGCTTTCTTT
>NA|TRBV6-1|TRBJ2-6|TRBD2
CASSESGTTRQTGANVLTF
TGTGCCAGCAGTGAATCGGGGACTACCCGACAGACTGGGGCCAACGTCCTGACTTTC
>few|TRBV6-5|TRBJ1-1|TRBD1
CASTTTGVEAFF
TGTGCCAGCACTACCACAGGGGTTGAAGCTTTCTTT
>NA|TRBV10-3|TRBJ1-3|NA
CATGQPAFSGNTIYF
TGTGCCACCGGACAGCCTGCTTTCTCCGGAAACACCATATATTTT
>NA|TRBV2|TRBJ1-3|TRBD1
CASSEGGDRRRPGNTIYF
TGTGCCAGCAGTGAAGGTGGGGACAGGAGACGCCCTGGAAACACCATATATTTT
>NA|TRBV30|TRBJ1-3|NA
CAWSVLVGNTIYF
TGTGCCTGGAGTGTTTTGGTTGGAAACACCATATATTTT
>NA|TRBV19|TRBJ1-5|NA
CASSAQGGFRINQPQHF
TGTGCCAGTAGTGCCCAGGGCGGCTTTCGAATTAATCAGCCCCAGCATTTT
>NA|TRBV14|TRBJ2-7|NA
CASSPASSYEQYF
TGTGCCAGCAGCCCGGCTAGCTCCTACGAGCAGTACTTC
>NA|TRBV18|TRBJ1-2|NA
CASSRLTF
TGTGCCAGCTCCCGGCTCACCTTC
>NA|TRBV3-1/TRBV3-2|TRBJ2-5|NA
CASSHTRAWFSQYF
TGTGCCAGCAGCCATACTAGGGCGTGGTTTTCCCAGTACTTC
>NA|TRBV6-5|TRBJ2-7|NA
CASSYREYEQYF
TGTGCCAGCAGTTATAGAGAATACGAGCAGTACTTC
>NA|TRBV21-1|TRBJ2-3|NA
CASSKLVDATIDTQYF
TGTGCCAGCAGCAAATTAGTGGACGCTACAATAGATACGCAGTATTTT
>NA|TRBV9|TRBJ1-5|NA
CASSARQDQPQHF
TGTGCCAGCAGCGCCAGACAGGATCAGCCCCAGCATTTT
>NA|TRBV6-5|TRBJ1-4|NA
CASERDLGEKLFF
TGTGCCAGCGAGAGGGATTTGGGTGAAAAACTGTTTTTT
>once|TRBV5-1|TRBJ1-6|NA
CASSLAGYSPLHF
TGCGCCAGCAGCTTGGCAGGGTATTCACCCCTCCACTTT
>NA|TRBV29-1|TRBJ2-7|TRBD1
CSGRTGGYEQYF
TGCAGCGGTAGGACAGGGGGCTACGAGCAGTACTTC
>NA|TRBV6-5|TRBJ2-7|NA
CASLEPGHYEQYF
TGTGCCAGCCTCGAGCCCGGACACTACGAGCAGTACTTC
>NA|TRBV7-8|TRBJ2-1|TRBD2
CASSFTSGPYNEQFF
TGTGCCAGCAGCTTTACTAGCGGGCCTTACAATGAGCAGTTCTTC
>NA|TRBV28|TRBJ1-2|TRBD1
CASSFRQGFYGYTF
TGTGCCAGCAGTTTTAGACAGGGTTTCTATGGCTACACCTTC
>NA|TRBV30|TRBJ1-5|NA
CAWSSGSNQPQHF
TGTGCCTGGAGCTCGGGAAGCAATCAGCCCCAGCATTTT
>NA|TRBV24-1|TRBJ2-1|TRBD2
CATSDPTSGSYNEQFF
TGTGCCACCAGTGACCCAACTAGCGGGAGCTACAATGAGCAGTTCTTC
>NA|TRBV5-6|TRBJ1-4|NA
CASSLLLSANEKLFF
TGTGCCAGCAGCCTCCTGTTGTCGGCTAATGAAAAACTGTTTTTT
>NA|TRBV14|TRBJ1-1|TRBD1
CASSRLGTGGTEAFF
TGTGCCAGCAGCCGACTCGGGACAGGGGGGACTGAAGCTTTCTTT
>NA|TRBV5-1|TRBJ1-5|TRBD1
CASSLQGRQPQHF
TGCGCCAGCAGCCTACAGGGGAGGCAGCCCCAGCATTTT
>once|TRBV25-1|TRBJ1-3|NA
CASTQGSGNTIYF
TGTGCCAGCACACAGGGTTCTGGAAACACCATATATTTT
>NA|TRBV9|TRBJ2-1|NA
CASSASGPFYNEQFF
TGTGCCAGCAGCGCGAGTGGACCCTTCTACAATGAGCAGTTCTTC
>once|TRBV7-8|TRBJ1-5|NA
CASSLTGLQPQHF
TGTGCCAGCAGCTTAACAGGGTTGCAGCCCCAGCATTTT
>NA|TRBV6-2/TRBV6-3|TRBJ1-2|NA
CASSYGAVYGYTF
TGTGCCAGCAGTTATGGGGCAGTCTATGGCTACACCTTC
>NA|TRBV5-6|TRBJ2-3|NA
CASSLVGTRTDTQYF
TGTGCCAGCAGCTTGGTGGGGACCCGCACAGATACGCAGTATTTT
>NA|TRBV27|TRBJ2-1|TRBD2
CASSLGGRRYNEQFF
TGTGCCAGCAGTTTAGGCGGGAGACGCTACAATGAGCAGTTCTTC
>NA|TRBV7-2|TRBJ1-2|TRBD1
CASTVLDRGIYGYTF
TGTGCCAGCACGGTCTTGGACAGGGGGATCTATGGCTACACCTTC
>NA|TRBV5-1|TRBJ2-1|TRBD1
CASSSIDRADEQFF
TGCGCCAGCAGCAGCATCGACAGGGCCGATGAGCAGTTCTTC
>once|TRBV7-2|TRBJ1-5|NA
CASSLIPGGNQPQHF
TGTGCCAGCAGCTTAATACCAGGGGGCAATCAGCCCCAGCATTTT
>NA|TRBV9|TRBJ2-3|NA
CASSVEASSTDTQYF
TGTGCCAGCAGCGTAGAAGCGTCTAGCACAGATACGCAGTATTTT
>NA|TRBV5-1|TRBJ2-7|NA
CASSLAGVVSGEQYF
TGCGCCAGCAGCTTGGCAGGGGTAGTTTCGGGCGAGCAGTACTTC
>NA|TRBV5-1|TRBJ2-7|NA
CASSLEVHALGEQYF
TGCGCCAGCAGCTTGGAGGTCCATGCCCTCGGCGAGCAGTACTTC
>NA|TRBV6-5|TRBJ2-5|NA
CASSYSRQGGETQYF
TGTGCCAGCAGTTACTCGAGGCAGGGAGGAGAGACCCAGTACTTC
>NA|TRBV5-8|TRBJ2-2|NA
CASKGWGHTGELFF
TGTGCCAGCAAGGGGTGGGGCCACACCGGGGAGCTGTTTTTT
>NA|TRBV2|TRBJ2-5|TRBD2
CASSVGLAGETQYF
TGTGCCAGCAGTGTCGGGCTAGCGGGGGAGACCCAGTACTTC
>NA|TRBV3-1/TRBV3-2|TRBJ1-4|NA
CASSQARGNSEKLFF
TGTGCCAGCAGCCAAGCAAGGGGGAATAGTGAAAAACTGTTTTTT
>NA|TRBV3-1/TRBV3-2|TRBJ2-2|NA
CASSIGDTGELFF
TGTGCCAGCAGCATTGGGGACACCGGGGAGCTGTTTTTT
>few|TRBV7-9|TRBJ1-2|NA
CASSLAGGGGYTF
TGTGCCAGCAGCTTAGCGGGGGGCGGTGGCTACACCTTC
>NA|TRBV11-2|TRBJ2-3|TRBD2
CASGTPGTITDTQYF
TGTGCCAGCGGAACCCCCGGGACTATTACAGATACGCAGTATTTT
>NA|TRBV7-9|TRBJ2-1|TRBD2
CASSLGPSGNYNEQFF
TGTGCCAGCAGCTTAGGTCCTAGCGGGAATTACAATGAGCAGTTCTTC
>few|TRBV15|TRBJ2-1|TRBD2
CATSHGGSSYNEQFF
TGTGCCACCAGCCACGGGGGGAGCTCCTACAATGAGCAGTTCTTC
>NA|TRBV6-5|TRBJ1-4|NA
CASSYDRGRSEKLFF
TGTGCCAGCAGTTACGATAGGGGGAGGAGTGAAAAACTGTTTTTT
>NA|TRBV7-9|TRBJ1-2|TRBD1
CASTTKTGFNGYTF
TGTGCCAGCACCACCAAGACAGGGTTCAATGGCTACACCTTC
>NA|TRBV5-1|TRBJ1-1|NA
CASSLLGPNRNTEAFF
TGCGCCAGCAGCTTGCTTGGCCCGAACCGCAACACTGAAGCTTTCTTT
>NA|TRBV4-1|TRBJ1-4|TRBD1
CASSQTTGGGEKLFF
TGCGCCAGCAGCCAAACGACAGGGGGCGGTGAAAAACTGTTTTTT
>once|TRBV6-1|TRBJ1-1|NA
CASSEVVGEAFF
TGTGCCAGCAGTGAAGTGGTAGGTGAAGCTTTCTTT
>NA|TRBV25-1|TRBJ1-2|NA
CASRANSNFYGYTF
TGTGCCAGCAGAGCCAACAGCAATTTCTATGGCTACACCTTC
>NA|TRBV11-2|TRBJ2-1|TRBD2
CASSLDPRLAENEQFF
TGTGCCAGCAGCTTAGATCCGCGGCTAGCGGAGAATGAGCAGTTCTTC
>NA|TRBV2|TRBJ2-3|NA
CASSEAQGGVTDTQYF
TGTGCCAGCAGTGAAGCGCAAGGGGGAGTAACAGATACGCAGTATTTT
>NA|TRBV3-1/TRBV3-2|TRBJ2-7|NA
CASSQDRTGTYEQYF
TGTGCCAGCAGCCAAGATAGGACGGGTACCTACGAGCAGTACTTC
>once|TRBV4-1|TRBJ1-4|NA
CASSHQPTGKLFF
TGCGCCAGCAGCCACCAGCCGACCGGAAAACTGTTTTTT
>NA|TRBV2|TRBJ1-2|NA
CALGGVAYGYTF
TGTGCCCTAGGGGGGGTAGCCTATGGCTACACCTTC